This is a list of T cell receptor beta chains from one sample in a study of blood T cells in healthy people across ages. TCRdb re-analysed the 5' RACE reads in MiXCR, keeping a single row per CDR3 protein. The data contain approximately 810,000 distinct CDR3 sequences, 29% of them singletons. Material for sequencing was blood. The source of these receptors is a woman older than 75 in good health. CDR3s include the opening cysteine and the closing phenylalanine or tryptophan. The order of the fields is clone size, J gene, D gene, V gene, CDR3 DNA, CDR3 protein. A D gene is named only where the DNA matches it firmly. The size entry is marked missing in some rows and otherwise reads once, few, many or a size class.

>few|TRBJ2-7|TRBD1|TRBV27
TGTGCCAGCAGTTTATCTAGGGGGCACGAGCAGTACTTC
CASSLSRGHEQYF
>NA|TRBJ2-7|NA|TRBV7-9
TGTGCCAGCAGCTTAGTGGGAGCGACAGGCCCTTTATACGAGCAGTACTTC
CASSLVGATGPLYEQYF
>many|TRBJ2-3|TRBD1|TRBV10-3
TGTGCCATCAGCCGGGACAGAAGCACAGATACGCAGTATTTT
CAISRDRSTDTQYF
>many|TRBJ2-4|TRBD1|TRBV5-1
TGCGCCAGCAGCCCTGCGACAGGGGAAAACATTCAGTACTTC
CASSPATGENIQYF
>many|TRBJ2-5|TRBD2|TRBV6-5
TGTGCCAGCAGTTACTCAGGGACTAGCGGGCAAGAGACCCAGTACTTC
CASSYSGTSGQETQYF
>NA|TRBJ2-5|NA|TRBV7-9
TGTGCCAGCAGATCGACAGGGAGGCAAGAGACCCAGTACTTC
CASRSTGRQETQYF
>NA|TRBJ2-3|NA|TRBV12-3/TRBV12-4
TGTGCCAGCAGTTTGAGGACCGCGAGGACAGATACGCAGTATTTT
CASSLRTARTDTQYF
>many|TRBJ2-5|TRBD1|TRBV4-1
TGCGCCAGCAGCCAAGACGGGACAGGTCGGGTCGAGACCCAGTACTTC
CASSQDGTGRVETQYF
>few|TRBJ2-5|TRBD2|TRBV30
TGTGCCTGGAGAAACGCGGGGGGGCTGGAGACCCAGTACTTC
CAWRNAGGLETQYF
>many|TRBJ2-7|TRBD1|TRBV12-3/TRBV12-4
TGTGCCAGCAGCCCAATACAGGGGCTGAAAACCTACGAGCAGTACTTC
CASSPIQGLKTYEQYF
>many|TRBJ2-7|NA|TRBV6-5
TGTGCCAGCAGTTACTCTATGGGCTCCTACGAGCAGTACTTC
CASSYSMGSYEQYF
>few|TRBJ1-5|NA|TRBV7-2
TGTGCCAGCAGCTTAAGGGCGGGGGCGGGCAATCAGCCCCAGCATTTT
CASSLRAGAGNQPQHF
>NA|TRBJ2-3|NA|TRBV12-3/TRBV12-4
TGTGCCAACAGCCGAGACGGCACAGATACGCAGTATTTT
CANSRDGTDTQYF
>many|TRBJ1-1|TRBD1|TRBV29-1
TGCAGCGGGAATATGGGACAGGTCTTTGAGAGGACTGAAGCTTTCTTT
CSGNMGQVFERTEAFF
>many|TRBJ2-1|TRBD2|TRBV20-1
TGCAGTGCTAGAAGGACTAGAGCTGAGCAGTTCTTC
CSARRTRAEQFF
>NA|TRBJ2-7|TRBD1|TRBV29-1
TGCAGCGCCCGGATCGGGACAGGGGGCTACAATGAGCAGTACTTC
CSARIGTGGYNEQYF
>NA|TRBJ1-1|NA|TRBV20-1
TGCAGTGCTAGAAGGGGTAGGGGCATCGGGTACACTGAAGCTTTCTTT
CSARRGRGIGYTEAFF
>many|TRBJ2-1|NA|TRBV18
TGTGCCAGCTCACCACTAGGCGCCAATGAGCAGTTCTTC
CASSPLGANEQFF
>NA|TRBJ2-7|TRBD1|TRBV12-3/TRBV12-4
TGTGCCAGCAGGACAGGGTATCACGAGCAGTACTTC
CASRTGYHEQYF
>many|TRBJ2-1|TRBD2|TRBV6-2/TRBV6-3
TGTGCCAGCAGACGATTTTCTAGCGGGGGAATTGCAAATGAGCAGTTCTTC
CASRRFSSGGIANEQFF
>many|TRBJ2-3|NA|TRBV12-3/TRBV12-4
TGTGCCAGCAGTTCCCCCCCAGGTGGCACAGATACGCAGTATTTT
CASSSPPGGTDTQYF
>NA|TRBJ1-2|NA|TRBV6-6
TGTGCCAGCAGTTACTCGAGGATAGTTAACGGCTACACCTTC
CASSYSRIVNGYTF
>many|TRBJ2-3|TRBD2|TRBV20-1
TGCAGTGCCCCCGCGGGGGGGCCTGACGATACGCAGTATTTT
CSAPAGGPDDTQYF
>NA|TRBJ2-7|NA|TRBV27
TGTGCCAGCAGTATCCAGGGGGGAAACGAGCAGTACTTC
CASSIQGGNEQYF
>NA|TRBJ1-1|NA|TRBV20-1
TGCAGTGCTAGAGCTATGGGGGACTTGAACACTGAAGCTTTCTTT
CSARAMGDLNTEAFF
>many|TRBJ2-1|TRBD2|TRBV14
TGTGCCAGCAGCCACTCCTGGCTAGCGGGGACTCATGAGCAGTTCTTC
CASSHSWLAGTHEQFF
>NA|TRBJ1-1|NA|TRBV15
TGTGCCACCAGCTTACAGGTGAACACTGAAGCTTTCTTT
CATSLQVNTEAFF
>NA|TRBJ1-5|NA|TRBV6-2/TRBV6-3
TGTGCCAGCAGCCACCAATGGGGACAGCCCCAGCATTTT
CASSHQWGQPQHF
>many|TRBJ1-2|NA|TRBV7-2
TGTGCCAGCAGCTTAGTAGGAGGGAGGGACAACTATGGCTACACCTTC
CASSLVGGRDNYGYTF
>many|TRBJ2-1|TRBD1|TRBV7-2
TGTGCCAGCAGCTTGGGACAGTTGGTAAATAAGGATGAGCAGTTCTTC
CASSLGQLVNKDEQFF
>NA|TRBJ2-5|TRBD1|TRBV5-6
TGTGCCAGCAGCTTTGACAGGGTGGCCCAAGAGACCCAGTACTTC
CASSFDRVAQETQYF
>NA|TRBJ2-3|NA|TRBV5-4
TGTGCCATAGCGTGGAACGCAGATACGCAGTATTTT
CAIAWNADTQYF
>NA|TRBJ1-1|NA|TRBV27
TGTGCCAGCAGTCTACAGCCCAGTTGGGGGAAGGGCACTGAAGCTTTCTTT
CASSLQPSWGKGTEAFF
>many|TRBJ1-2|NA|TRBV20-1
TGCAGTGCTGGATCGGACTATGGCTACACCTTC
CSAGSDYGYTF
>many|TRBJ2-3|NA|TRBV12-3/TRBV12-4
TGTGCCAGCAGTTTGACTTGGGATACGCAGTATTTT
CASSLTWDTQYF
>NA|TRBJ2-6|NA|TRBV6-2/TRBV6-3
TGTGCCAGCAGAACCCAGCGGAGCTCTGGGGCCAACGTCCTGACTTTC
CASRTQRSSGANVLTF
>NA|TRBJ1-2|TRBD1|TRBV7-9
TGTGCCAGCAGCTTAGCGACAGGGCCATACTATGGCTACACCTTC
CASSLATGPYYGYTF
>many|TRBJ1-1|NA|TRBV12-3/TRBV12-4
TGTGCCAGCAGCCCAGTGTTCCTGAACACTGAAGCTTTCTTT
CASSPVFLNTEAFF
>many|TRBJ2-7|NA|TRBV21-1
TGTGCCAGCAGCCCTTTGGGACATCGCTACGAGCAGTACTTC
CASSPLGHRYEQYF
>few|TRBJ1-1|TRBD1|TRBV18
TGTGCCAGCTCACCACCTGGAATTGGGACAGGGTTGAACACTGAAGCTTTCTTT
CASSPPGIGTGLNTEAFF
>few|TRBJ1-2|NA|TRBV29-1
TGCAGCGTTGAGACCCCTTTAAACTATGGCTACACCTTC
CSVETPLNYGYTF
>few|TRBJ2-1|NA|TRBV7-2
TGTGCCAGCAGCCCATCCGGCGGGGGCCCCCGTGGGTACAATGAGCAGTTCTTC
CASSPSGGGPRGYNEQFF
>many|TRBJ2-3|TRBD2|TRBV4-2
TGTGCCAGCAGCCAAGATTCTAGCGGGGGGGTTCAAGATACGCAGTATTTT
CASSQDSSGGVQDTQYF
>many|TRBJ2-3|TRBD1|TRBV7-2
TGTGCCAGCAGCTTAGCGATGGGACAGGGATCGGCGGATACGCAGTATTTT
CASSLAMGQGSADTQYF
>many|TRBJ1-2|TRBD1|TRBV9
TGTGCCAGCAGCGGCGACAGGGGAGGCTATGGCTACACCTTC
CASSGDRGGYGYTF
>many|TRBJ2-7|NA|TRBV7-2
TGTGCCAGCAGCTTAGGGGGCAGTTACTCCTACGAGCAGTACTTC
CASSLGGSYSYEQYF